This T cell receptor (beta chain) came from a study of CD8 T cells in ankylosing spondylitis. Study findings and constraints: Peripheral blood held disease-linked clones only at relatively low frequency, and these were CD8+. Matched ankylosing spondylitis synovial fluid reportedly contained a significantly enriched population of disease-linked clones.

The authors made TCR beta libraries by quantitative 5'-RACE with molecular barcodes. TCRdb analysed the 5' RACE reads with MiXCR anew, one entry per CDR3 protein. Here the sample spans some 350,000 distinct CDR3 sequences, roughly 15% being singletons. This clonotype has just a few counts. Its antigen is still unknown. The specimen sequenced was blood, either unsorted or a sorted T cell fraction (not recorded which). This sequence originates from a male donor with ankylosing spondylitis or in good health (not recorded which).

This chain's CDR3 is CASSLDPSKSRIEKLFF. As DNA, the CDR3 is TGTGCCAGCAGTTTGGATCCCTCCAAGTCGAGGATAGAAAAACTGTTTTTT. The rearrangement links TRBV28 to TRBJ1-4; no reliable D call. Germline V gene data show CDR1 as MDHEN and CDR2 as SYDVKM. Trimming pared 3 bases from V and 8 bases from J, leaving 22 bases between. The CDR3 extends over 17 amino acids.